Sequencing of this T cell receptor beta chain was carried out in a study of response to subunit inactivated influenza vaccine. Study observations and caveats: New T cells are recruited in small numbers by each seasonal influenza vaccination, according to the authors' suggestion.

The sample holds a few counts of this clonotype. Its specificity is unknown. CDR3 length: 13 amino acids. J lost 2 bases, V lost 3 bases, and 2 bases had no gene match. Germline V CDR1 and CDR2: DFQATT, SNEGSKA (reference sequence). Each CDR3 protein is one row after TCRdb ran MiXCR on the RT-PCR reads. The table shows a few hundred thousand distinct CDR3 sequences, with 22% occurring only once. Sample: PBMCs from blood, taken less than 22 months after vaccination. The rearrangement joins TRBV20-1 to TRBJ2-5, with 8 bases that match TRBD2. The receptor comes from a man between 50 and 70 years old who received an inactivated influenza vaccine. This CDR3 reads CSASVAGQETQYF. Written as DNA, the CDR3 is TGCAGTGCTAGCGTAGCGGGACAAGAGACCCAGTACTTC.